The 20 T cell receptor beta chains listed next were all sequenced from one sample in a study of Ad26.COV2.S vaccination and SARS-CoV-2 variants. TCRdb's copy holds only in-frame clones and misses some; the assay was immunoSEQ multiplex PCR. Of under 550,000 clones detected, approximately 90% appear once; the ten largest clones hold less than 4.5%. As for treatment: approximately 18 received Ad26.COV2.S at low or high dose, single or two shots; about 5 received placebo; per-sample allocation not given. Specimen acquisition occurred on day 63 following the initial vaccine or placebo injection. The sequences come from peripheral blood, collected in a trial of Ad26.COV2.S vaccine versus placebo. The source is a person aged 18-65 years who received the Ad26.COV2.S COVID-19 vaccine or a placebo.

CDR3 DNA sequence: TGTGCCAGCAGCTTAGTTATTTCCACCGGGGAGCTGTTTTTT. Its translation: CASSLVISTGELFF. The V and J genes are TRBV7-9 and TRBJ2-2, with no clear D. Germline V gene lookup returns CDR1 SEHNR and CDR2 FQNEAQ (reference sequence). The CDR3 length is 14 residues. Between the trimmed V and J ends, which lost 1 base and 4 bases, there was a span of 7 bases.

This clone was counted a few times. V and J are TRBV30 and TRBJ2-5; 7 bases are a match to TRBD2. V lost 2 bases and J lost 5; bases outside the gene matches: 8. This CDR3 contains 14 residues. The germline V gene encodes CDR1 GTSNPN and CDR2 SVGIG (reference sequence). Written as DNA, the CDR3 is TGTGCCTGGAGTCCCGGCGGGGGTGGGGAGACCCAGTACTTC. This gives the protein CAWSPGGGGETQYF.

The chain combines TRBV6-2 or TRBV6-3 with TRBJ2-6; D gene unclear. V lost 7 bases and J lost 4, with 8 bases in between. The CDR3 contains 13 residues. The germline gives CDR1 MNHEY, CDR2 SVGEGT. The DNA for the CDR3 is TGTGCCAGCATCCCCCCAGGGGCCAACGTCCTGACTTTC. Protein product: CASIPPGANVLTF.

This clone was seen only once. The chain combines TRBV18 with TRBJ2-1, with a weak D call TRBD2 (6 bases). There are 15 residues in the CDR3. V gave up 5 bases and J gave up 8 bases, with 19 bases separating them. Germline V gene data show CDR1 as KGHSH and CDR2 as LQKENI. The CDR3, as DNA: TGTGCCAGCTCATTACCGGGACTGCTTGGGCATGAGCAGTTCTTC. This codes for CASSLPGLLGHEQFF.

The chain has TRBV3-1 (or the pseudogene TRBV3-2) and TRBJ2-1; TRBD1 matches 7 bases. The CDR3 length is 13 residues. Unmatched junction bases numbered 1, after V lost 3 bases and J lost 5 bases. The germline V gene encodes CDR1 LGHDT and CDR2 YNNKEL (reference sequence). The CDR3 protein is CASSHDRDNEQFF. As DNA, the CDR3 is TGTGCCAGCAGCCATGACAGGGACAATGAGCAGTTCTTC.

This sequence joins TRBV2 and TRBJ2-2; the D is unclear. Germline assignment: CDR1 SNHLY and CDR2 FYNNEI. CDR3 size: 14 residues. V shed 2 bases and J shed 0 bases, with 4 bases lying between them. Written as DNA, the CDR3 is TGTGCCAGCAGTGAAAAGGCGAACACCGGGGAGCTGTTTTTT. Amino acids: CASSEKANTGELFF.

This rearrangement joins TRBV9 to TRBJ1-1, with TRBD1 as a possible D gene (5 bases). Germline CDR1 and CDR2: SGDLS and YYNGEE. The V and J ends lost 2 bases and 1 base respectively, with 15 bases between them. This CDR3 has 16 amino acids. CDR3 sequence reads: CASSVLRDPKNTEAFF. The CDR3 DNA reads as TGTGCCAGCAGCGTCCTCCGGGACCCGAAGAACACTGAAGCTTTCTTT.

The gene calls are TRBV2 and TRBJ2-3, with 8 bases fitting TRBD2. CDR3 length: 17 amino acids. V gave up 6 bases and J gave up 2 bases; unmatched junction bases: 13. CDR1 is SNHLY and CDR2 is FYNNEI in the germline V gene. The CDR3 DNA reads TGTGCCAGCAGGGAGTCAGCGTGGCGGGGGGTCACAGATACGCAGTATTTT. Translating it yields CASRESAWRGVTDTQYF.

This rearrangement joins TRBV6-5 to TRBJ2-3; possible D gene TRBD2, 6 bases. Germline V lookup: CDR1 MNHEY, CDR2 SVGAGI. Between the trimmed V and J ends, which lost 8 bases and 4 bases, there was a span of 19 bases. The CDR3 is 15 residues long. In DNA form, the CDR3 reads TGTGCCAGCCCCCCCACGGCGGGGATGGCAGATACGCAGTATTTT. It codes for CASPPTAGMADTQYF.

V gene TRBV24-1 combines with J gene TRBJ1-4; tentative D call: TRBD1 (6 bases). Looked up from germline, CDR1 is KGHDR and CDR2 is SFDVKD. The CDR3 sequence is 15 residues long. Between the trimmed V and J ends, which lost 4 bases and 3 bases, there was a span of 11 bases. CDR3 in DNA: TGTGCCACCAGTGACCCGGGGGCAGCTAATGAAAAACTGTTTTTT. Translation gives CATSDPGAANEKLFF.

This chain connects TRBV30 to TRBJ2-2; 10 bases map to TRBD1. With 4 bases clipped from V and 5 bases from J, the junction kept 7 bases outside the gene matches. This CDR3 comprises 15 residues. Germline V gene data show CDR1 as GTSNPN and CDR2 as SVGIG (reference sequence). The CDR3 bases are TGTGCCTGGATTCCGGGACAGGGGTTAACCGGGGAGCTGTTTTTT. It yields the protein CAWIPGQGLTGELFF.

The CDR3 DNA is TGTGCCAGTAGTTCTATGACAGGGGGCTTGACTGAAGCTTTCTTT. Its translation: CASSSMTGGLTEAFF. The V call is TRBV19, the J call TRBJ1-1; TRBD1 matches at 10 bases. The J segment lost 5 bases and the V segment lost 5 bases, leaving 8 bases of the junction unmatched. The CDR3 is made up of 15 amino acids. Germline-derived CDR1 and CDR2 are LNHDA and SQIVND (reference sequence).

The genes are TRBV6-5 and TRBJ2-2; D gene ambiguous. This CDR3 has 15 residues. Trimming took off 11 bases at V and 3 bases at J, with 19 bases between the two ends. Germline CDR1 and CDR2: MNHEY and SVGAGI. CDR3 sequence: CAHKGFLVDTGELFF. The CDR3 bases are TGTGCCCACAAGGGTTTCCTAGTCGACACCGGGGAGCTGTTTTTT.

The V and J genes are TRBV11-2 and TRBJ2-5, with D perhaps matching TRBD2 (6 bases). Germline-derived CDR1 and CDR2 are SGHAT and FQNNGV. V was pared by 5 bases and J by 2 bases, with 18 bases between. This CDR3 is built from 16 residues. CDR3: CASSRGWSPEQETQYF. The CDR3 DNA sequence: TGTGCCAGCAGCCGGGGGTGGAGTCCCGAACAAGAGACCCAGTACTTC.

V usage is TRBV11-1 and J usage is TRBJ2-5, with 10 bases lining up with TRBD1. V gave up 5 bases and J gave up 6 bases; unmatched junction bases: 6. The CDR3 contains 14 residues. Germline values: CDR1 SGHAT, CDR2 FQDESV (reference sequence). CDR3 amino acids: CASSARQGAQTQYF. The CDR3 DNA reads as TGTGCCAGCAGCGCCAGACAGGGGGCTCAGACCCAGTACTTC.

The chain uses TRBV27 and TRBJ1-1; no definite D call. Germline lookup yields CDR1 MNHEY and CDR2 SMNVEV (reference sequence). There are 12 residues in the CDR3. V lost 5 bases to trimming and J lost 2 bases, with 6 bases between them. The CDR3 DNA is TGTGCCAGCAGTACGATTAACACTGAAGCTTTCTTT. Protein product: CASSTINTEAFF.

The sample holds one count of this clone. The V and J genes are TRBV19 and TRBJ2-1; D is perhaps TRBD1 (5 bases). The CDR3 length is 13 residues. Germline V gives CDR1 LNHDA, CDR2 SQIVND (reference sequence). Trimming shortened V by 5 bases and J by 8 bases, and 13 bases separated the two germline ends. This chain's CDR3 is CASSLLGQDEQFF. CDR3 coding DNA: TGTGCCAGTAGTCTGCTGGGGCAGGATGAGCAGTTCTTC.

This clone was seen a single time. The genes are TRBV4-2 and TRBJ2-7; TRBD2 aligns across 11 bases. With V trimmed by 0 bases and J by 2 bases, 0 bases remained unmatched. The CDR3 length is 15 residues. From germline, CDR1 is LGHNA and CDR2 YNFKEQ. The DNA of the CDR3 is TGTGCCAGCAGCCAAGATAGCGGGGGGGCCTACGAGCAGTACTTC. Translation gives CASSQDSGGAYEQYF.

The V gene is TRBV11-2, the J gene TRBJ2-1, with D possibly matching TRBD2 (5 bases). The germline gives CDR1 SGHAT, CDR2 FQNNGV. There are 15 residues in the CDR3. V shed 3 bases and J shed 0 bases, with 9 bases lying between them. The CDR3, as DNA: TGTGCCAGCAGCTTGTCCCGGGGCTCCTACAATGAGCAGTTCTTC. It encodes CASSLSRGSYNEQFF.

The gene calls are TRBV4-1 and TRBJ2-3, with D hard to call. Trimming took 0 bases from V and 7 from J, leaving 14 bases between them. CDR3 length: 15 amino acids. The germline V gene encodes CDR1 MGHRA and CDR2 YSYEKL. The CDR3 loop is CASSQERVGVNTQYF. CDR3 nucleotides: TGCGCCAGCAGCCAAGAGCGTGTTGGGGTTAATACGCAGTATTTT.